This T cell receptor beta chain was recorded in a study of Ad26.COV2.S vaccination and SARS-CoV-2 variants. Study-level findings and limits: While placebo recipients had lower spike-specific TCR breadth, vaccine recipients had more.

Sequencing used immunoSEQ multiplex PCR; TCRdb keeps in-frame clones, though not all of them. This sample carries around 340,000 clones, approximately 90% of them seen once, and the ten largest clones take just under 5%. Indicated treatment: around 19 received Ad26.COV2.S at low or high dose, single or two shots; five or six received placebo; per-sample allocation not given. Day 63 after the first injection of vaccine or placebo was the sampling time. Adults aged 18-55 years in Boston included the donor. This vaccine is an Ad26 vector that expresses the Wuhan-strain SARS-CoV-2 spike. With respect to this clone: The antigen remains undetermined.

The clonotype was recovered from a person between 18 and 65 years old who received the Ad26.COV2.S COVID-19 vaccine or a placebo. Here the sequenced sample was peripheral blood, taken in a trial of Ad26.COV2.S vaccine versus placebo.

CDR3 sequence (DNA): TGCGCCAGCAGGGTACAGGGGGGCGGTGAGCAGTTCTTC. This encodes CASRVQGGGEQFF. J is TRBJ2-1 and V is TRBV5-1; TRBD1 matches at 8 bases. V lost 5 bases and J lost 9; bases outside the gene matches: 7. This CDR3 region has 13 residues. Per germline, CDR1 SGHRS and CDR2 YFSETQ. The whole variable domain, filled in from reference TRBV5-1 and TRBJ2-1, reads KAGVTQTPRYLIKTRGQQVTLSCSPISGHRSVSWYQQTPGQGLQFLFEYFSETQRNKGNFPGRFSGRQFSNSRSEMNVSTLELGDSALYLCASRVQGGGEQFFGPGTRLTVL.